The clone carrying this T cell receptor beta chain was picked up a small number of times. This sample is drawn from a study of blood T cell repertoires in COVID-19. Study-level information: Specimens from acute and convalescent COVID-19 originated in the United States, Italy and Spain.

Study processing details: Reference gene primer amplification gave estimated nucleated cell counts. The table came from immunoSEQ multiplex PCR; TCRdb's copy has only in-frame clones and leaves some out. The D gene and trimming were derived from the DNA, and the V and J assignments and clone size from that table. The sample records almost 400,000 clones, roughly 86% being singletons. Looked up from germline, CDR1 is SGHDT and CDR2 is YYEEEE. V was pared by 4 bases and J by 3 bases, with 8 bases of the junction left unmatched. The CDR3 consists of 15 residues. The source of this sequence is a woman aged 55-75 years with COVID-19, enrolled during active disease. Sequencing was carried out using peripheral blood. V usage is TRBV5-6 and J usage is TRBJ2-7, with 9 bases aligning to TRBD1. CDR3: CASSRGTGPIYEQYF. For the CDR3, the DNA is TGTGCCAGCAGCCGAGGGACAGGGCCGATCTACGAGCAGTACTTC.